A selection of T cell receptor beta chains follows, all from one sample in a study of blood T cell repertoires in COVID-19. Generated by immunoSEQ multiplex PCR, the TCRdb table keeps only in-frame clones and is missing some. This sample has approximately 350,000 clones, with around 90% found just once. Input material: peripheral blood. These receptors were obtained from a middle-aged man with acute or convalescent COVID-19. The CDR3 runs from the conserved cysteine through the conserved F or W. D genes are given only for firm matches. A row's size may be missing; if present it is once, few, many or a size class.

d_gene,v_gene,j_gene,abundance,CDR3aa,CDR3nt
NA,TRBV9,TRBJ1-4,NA,CASSPLLRQDEKLFF,TGTGCCAGCAGCCCTCTCCTCCGACAAGATGAAAAACTGTTTTTT
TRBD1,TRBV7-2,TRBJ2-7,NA,CASRPTGLERYEQYF,TGTGCCAGCAGGCCGACAGGGCTGGAACGGTACGAGCAGTACTTC
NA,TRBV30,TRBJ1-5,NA,CAWSIQNDQPQHF,TGTGCCTGGAGCATCCAGAATGATCAGCCCCAGCATTTT
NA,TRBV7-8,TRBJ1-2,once,CASSATLAPNYGYTF,TGTGCCAGCAGCGCCACCCTAGCTCCTAACTATGGCTACACCTTC
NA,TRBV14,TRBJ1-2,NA,CASSQSYNSGYTF,TGTGCCAGCAGCCAAAGTTACAATTCCGGCTACACCTTC
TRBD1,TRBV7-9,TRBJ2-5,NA,CASSTRDRGPETQYF,TGTGCCAGCAGCACCCGGGACAGGGGGCCCGAGACCCAGTACTTC
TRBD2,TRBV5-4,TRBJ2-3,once,CASSLARTSGGVTDTQYF,TGTGCCAGCAGCTTGGCCCGGACTAGCGGGGGGGTCACAGATACGCAGTATTTT
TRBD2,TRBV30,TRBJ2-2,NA,CAWSAGGDTGELFF,TGTGCCTGGAGCGCGGGGGGGGACACCGGGGAGCTGTTTTTT
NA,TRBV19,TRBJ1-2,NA,CARPTQYRRPLYGYTF,TGTGCCAGGCCCACCCAGTACAGAAGACCCCTTTATGGCTACACCTTC
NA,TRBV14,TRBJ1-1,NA,CASSQELKANTEAFF,TGTGCCAGCAGCCAAGAACTGAAAGCGAACACTGAAGCTTTCTTT
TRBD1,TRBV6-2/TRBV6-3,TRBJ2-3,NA,CASRPRQGPDTQYF,TGTGCCAGCAGACCTCGACAGGGCCCAGATACGCAGTATTTT
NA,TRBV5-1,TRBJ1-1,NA,CASSLGRRGNTEAFF,TGCGCCAGCAGCTTGGGGCGGAGAGGTAACACTGAAGCTTTCTTT
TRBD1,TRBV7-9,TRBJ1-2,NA,CASSSGQGSNYGYTF,TGTGCCAGCAGCTCCGGACAGGGATCTAACTATGGCTACACCTTC
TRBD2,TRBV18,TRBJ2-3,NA,CASSPFTSGGAPDTQYF,TGTGCCAGCTCACCATTCACTAGCGGGGGGGCACCAGATACGCAGTATTTT
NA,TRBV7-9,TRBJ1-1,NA,CASSLVMGNTEAFF,TGTGCCAGCAGCTTAGTTATGGGCAACACTGAAGCTTTCTTT
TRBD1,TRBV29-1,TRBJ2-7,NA,CSVGGTGISEQYF,TGCAGCGTTGGGGGGACAGGGATTAGCGAGCAGTACTTC
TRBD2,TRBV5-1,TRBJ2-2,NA,CASSLEGQLAGGPTGELFF,TGCGCCAGCAGCTTGGAGGGGCAACTAGCGGGAGGACCGACCGGGGAGCTGTTTTTT
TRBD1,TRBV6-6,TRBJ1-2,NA,CASSTTGGGNYGYTF,TGTGCCAGCAGTACTACAGGGGGAGGAAACTATGGCTACACCTTC